The 6 T cell receptor beta chains given below trace back to one sample, sequenced in a study of T cells in Graves' hyperthyroidism and ophthalmopathy. The TCR beta CDR3 regions underwent amplification using RNA transcripts as the source. First-round RT-PCR with HTBI primers amplified the TCR CDR3 region. Each CDR3 protein is one row after TCRdb ran MiXCR on the multiplex PCR reads. This table has under 400,000 distinct CDR3 sequences, approximately 15% appearing once. Sequencing was done on a sample of blood. Receptor source: a woman in her sixties or seventies with Graves' hyperthyroidism.

This clonotype has only a few counts. This sequence joins TRBV20-1 and TRBJ2-2; TRBD1 matches at 9 bases. Trimming cost V 1 base and J 3 bases; bases outside gene matches: 0. CDR1 and CDR2 from the germline V gene are DFQATT and SNEGSKA (reference sequence). This CDR3 region has 14 residues. This chain's CDR3 is CSARGDRDTGELFF. CDR3 nucleotide sequence: TGCAGTGCTAGAGGGGACAGGGACACCGGGGAGCTGTTTTTT.

This clonotype was found many times. This rearrangement joins TRBV7-2 to TRBJ2-7; tentative D call: TRBD1 (5 bases). Germline V gene lookup returns CDR1 SGHTA and CDR2 FQGNSA. The CDR3 spans 15 residues. Trimming took off 5 bases at V and 8 bases at J, with 22 bases between the two ends. CDR3 region: CASSTARPGMVQQYF. Written as DNA, the CDR3 is TGTGCCAGCAGCACAGCCCGGCCAGGGATGGTGCAGCAGTACTTC.

V and J are TRBV7-8 and TRBJ2-1; D tentatively fits TRBD1 or TRBD2 (5 bases each). The CDR3 consists of 16 residues. Trimming took off 5 bases at V and 2 bases at J, with 16 bases between the two ends. Germline CDR1 reads SGHVS; CDR2 reads FQNEAQ. The CDR3 sequence: CASSVLGTKAYNEQFF. CDR3 bases: TGTGCCAGCAGCGTACTCGGGACCAAAGCCTACAATGAGCAGTTCTTC.

This clonotype was observed at least ten times. The J gene is TRBJ2-1, the V gene TRBV5-1; 7 nucleotides agree with TRBD2. The CDR3 consists of 15 residues. Germline V CDR1 and CDR2: SGHRS, YFSETQ. Trimming at V came to 7 bases and at J to 4 bases, leaving 11 bases not matched to a gene. In DNA, the CDR3 is TGCGCCAGCGGGTCCGGGAGCGGGGATTACAATGAGCAGTTCTTC. Translated, it gives CASGSGSGDYNEQFF. Complete variable domain (other parts from reference TRBV5-1 and TRBJ2-1): KAGVTQTPRYLIKTRGQQVTLSCSPISGHRSVSWYQQTPGQGLQFLFEYFSETQRNKGNFPGRFSGRQFSNSRSEMNVSTLELGDSALYLCASGSGSGDYNEQFFGPGTRLTVL.

This clonotype occurred many times. The genes are TRBV12-3 or TRBV12-4 and TRBJ2-3, with D maybe TRBD1 (6 bases). The CDR3 contains 14 residues. Trimming left V 7 bases short and J 1 base short, with 12 bases between. The CDR3 DNA follows: TGTGCCAGCACCAGGGGAGTCGGCACAGATACGCAGTATTTT. Amino acids: CASTRGVGTDTQYF.

DNA for the CDR3: TGTGCCAGCAGTCCCCCGGGAAGGGTGGGCTATGGCTACACCTTC. It encodes CASSPPGRVGYGYTF. The rearrangement uses TRBV28 and TRBJ1-2; D uncertain. Germline-derived CDR1 and CDR2 are MDHEN and SYDVKM. The V gene lost 5 bases and the J gene lost 4 bases, with 17 bases spanning the gap. This CDR3 spans 15 amino acids.